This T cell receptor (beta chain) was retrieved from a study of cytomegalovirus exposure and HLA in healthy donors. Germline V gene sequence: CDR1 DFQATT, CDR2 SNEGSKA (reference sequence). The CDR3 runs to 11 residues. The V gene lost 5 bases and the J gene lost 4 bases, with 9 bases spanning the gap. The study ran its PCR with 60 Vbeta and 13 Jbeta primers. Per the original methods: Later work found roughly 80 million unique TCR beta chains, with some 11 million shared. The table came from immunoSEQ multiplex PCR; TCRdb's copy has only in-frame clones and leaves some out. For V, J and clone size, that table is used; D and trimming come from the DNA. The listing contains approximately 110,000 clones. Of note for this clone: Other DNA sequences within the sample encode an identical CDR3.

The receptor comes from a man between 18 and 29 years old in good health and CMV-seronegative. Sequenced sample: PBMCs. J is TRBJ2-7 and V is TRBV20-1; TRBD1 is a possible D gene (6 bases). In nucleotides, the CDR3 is TGCAGTGCTTTACAGGGTTACGAGCAGTACTTC. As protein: CSALQGYEQYF.